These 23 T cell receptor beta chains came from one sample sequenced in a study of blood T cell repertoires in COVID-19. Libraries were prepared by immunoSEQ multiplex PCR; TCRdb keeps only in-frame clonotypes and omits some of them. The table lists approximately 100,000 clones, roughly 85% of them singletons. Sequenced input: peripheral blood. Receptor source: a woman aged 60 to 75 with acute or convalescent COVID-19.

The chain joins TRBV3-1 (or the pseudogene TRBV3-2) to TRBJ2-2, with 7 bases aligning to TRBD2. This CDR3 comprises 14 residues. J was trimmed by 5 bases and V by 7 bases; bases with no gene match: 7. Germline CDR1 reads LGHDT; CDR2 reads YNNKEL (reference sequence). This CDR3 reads CASTPAGRTGELFF. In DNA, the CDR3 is TGTGCCAGCACGCCAGCGGGGAGAACCGGGGAGCTGTTTTTT.

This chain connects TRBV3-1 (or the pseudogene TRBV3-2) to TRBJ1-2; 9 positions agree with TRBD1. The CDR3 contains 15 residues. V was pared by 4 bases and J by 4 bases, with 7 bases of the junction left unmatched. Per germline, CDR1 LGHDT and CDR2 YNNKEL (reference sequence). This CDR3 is CASSRPGQGSYGYTF. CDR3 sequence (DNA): TGTGCCAGCAGCCGGCCGGGACAGGGAAGCTATGGCTACACCTTC.

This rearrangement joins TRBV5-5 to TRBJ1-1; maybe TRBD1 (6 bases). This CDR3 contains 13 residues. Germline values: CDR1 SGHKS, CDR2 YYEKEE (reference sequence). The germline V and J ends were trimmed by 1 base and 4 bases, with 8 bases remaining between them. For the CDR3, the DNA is TGTGCCAGCAGCTTGAACAGGGCCACTGAAGCTTTCTTT. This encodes CASSLNRATEAFF. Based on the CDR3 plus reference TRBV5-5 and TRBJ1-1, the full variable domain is DAGVTQSPTHLIKTRGQQVTLRCSPISGHKSVSWYQQVLGQGPQFIFQYYEKEERGRGNFPDRFSARQFPNYSSELNVNALLLGDSALYLCASSLNRATEAFFGQGTRLTVV.

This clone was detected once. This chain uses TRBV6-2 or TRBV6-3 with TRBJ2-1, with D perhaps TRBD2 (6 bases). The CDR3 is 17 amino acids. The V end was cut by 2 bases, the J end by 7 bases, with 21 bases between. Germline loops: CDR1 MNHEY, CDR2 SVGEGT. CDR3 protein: CASSYKWTLGRRNEQFF. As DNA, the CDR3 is TGTGCCAGCAGTTACAAATGGACCCTAGGGAGGAGGAATGAGCAGTTCTTC.

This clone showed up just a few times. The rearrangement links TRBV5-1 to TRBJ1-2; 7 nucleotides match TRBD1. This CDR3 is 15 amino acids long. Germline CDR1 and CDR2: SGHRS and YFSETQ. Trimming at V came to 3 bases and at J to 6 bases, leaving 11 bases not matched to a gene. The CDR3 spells CASSSREGAYDGYTF. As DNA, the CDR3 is TGCGCCAGCAGCTCCCGAGAGGGGGCTTACGATGGCTACACCTTC. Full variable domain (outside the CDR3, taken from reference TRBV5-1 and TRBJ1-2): KAGVTQTPRYLIKTRGQQVTLSCSPISGHRSVSWYQQTPGQGLQFLFEYFSETQRNKGNFPGRFSGRQFSNSRSEMNVSTLELGDSALYLCASSSREGAYDGYTFGSGTRLTVV.

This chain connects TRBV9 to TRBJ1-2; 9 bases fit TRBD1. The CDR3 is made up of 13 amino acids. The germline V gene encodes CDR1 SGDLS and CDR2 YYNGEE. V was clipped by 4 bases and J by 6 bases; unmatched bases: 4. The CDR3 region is CASSFRDRDGYTF. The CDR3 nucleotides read TGTGCCAGCAGCTTCCGGGACAGGGATGGCTACACCTTC.

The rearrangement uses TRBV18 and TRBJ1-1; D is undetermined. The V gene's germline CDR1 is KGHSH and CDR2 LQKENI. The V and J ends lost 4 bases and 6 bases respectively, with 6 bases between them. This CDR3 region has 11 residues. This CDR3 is CASSQISEAFF. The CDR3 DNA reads TGTGCCAGCTCACAAATATCTGAAGCTTTCTTT.

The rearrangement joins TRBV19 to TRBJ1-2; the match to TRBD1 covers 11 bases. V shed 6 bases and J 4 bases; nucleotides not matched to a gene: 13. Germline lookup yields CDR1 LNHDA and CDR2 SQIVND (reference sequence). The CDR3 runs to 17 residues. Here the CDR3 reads CASSPLPRDRGAYGYTF. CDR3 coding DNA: TGTGCCAGTAGCCCCCTCCCCCGGGACAGGGGGGCCTATGGCTACACCTTC. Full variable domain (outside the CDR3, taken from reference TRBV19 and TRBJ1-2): DGGITQSPKYLFRKEGQNVTLSCEQNLNHDAMYWYRQDPGQGLRLIYYSQIVNDFQKGDIAEGYSVSREKKESFPLTVTSAQKNPTAFYLCASSPLPRDRGAYGYTFGSGTRLTVV.

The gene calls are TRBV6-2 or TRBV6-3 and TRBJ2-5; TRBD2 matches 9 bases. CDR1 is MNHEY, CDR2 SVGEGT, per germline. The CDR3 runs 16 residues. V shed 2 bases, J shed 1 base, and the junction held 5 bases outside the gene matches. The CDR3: CASSYGLASLQETQYF. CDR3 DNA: TGTGCCAGCAGTTACGGACTAGCGTCACTCCAAGAGACCCAGTACTTC.

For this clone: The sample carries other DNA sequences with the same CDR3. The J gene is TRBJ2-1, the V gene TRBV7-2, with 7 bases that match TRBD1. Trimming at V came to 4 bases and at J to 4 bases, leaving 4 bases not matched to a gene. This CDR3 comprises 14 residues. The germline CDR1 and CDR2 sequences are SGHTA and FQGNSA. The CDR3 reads CASSSRQGYNEQFF. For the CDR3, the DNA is TGTGCCAGCAGCTCTAGACAGGGATACAATGAGCAGTTCTTC.

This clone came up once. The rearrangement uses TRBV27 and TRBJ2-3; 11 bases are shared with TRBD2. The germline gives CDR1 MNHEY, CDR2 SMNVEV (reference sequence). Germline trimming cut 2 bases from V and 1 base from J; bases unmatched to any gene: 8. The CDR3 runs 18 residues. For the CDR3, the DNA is TGTGCCAGCAGTTTAAGTGAGGTGGGACTAGCGGGCACAGATACGCAGTATTTT. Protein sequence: CASSLSEVGLAGTDTQYF.

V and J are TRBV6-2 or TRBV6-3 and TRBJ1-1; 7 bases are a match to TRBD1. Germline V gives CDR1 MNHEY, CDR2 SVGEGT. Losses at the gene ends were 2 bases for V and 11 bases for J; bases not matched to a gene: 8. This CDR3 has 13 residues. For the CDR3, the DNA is TGTGCCAGCAGTTACCCCCGACAGGGATTGGCTTTCTTT. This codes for CASSYPRQGLAFF.

The CDR3 spells CASSGTSYEQYF. CDR3 coding DNA: TGTGCCAGCAGTGGGACTTCCTACGAGCAGTACTTC. The chain is built from TRBV2 and TRBJ2-7; D possibly corresponds to TRBD2 (5 bases). The V end was cut by 4 bases, the J end by 1 base, with 5 bases between. CDR1 is SNHLY, CDR2 FYNNEI, per germline. This CDR3 has 12 amino acids. The entire variable domain, with the rest obtained from reference TRBV2 and TRBJ2-7, is as follows: EPEVTQTPSHQVTQMGQEVILRCVPISNHLYFYWYRQILGQKVEFLVSFYNNEISEKSEIFDDQFSVERPDGSNFTLKIRSTKLEDSAMYFCASSGTSYEQYFGPGTRLTVT.

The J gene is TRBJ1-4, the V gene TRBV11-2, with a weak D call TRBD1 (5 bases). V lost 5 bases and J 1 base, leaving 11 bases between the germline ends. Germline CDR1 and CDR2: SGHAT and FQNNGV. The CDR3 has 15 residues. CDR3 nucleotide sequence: TGTGCCAGCAGCCTAGGGGCTGGAACTAATGAAAAACTGTTTTTT. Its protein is CASSLGAGTNEKLFF.

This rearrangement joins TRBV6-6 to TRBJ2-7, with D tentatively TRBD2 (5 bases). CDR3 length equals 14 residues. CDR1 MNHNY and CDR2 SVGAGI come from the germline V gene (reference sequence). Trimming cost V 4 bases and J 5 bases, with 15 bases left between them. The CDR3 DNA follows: TGTGCCAGCAGTTTGGTAGGAGGAGTGAACGAGCAGTACTTC. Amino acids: CASSLVGGVNEQYF.

The CDR3: CASSLSGNTIYF. CDR3 in DNA: TGTGCCAGCAGCTTGAGTGGAAACACCATATATTTT. The chain couples TRBV7-6 to TRBJ1-3; D remains unclear. With 3 bases removed from V and 3 bases from J, the gap between germline ends came to 3 bases. This CDR3 is 12 amino acids long. Germline V gives CDR1 SGHVS, CDR2 FNYEAQ.

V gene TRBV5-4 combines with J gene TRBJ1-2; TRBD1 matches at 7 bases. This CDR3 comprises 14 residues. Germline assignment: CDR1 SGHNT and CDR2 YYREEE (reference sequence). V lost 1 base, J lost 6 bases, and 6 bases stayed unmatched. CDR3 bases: TGTGCCAGCAGCTTGCAGGGGGTCATGAATGGCTACACCTTC. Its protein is CASSLQGVMNGYTF.

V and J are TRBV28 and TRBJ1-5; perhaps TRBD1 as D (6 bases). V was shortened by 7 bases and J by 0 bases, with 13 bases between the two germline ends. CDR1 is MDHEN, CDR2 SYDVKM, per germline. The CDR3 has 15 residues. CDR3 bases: TGTGCCAGCATCCCATGGACAGTTAGCAATCAGCCCCAGCATTTT. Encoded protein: CASIPWTVSNQPQHF.

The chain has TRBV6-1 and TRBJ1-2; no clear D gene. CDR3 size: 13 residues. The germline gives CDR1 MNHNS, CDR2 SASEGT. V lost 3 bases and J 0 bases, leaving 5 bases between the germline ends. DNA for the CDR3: TGTGCCAGCAGTGACGGGTCTAACTATGGCTACACCTTC. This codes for CASSDGSNYGYTF.

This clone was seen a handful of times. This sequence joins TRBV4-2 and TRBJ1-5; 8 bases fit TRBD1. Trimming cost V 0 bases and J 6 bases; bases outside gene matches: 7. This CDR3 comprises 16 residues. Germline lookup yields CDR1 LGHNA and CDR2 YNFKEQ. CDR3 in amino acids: CASSQEPTGAGQPQHF. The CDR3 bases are TGTGCCAGCAGCCAAGAACCGACAGGGGCGGGTCAGCCCCAGCATTTT.

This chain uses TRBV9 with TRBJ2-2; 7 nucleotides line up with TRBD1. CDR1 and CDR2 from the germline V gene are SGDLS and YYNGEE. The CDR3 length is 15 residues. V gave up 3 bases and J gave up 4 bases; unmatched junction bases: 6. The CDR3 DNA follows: TGTGCCAGCAGCGGCGAGACAGGGATCACCGGGGAGCTGTTTTTT. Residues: CASSGETGITGELFF.

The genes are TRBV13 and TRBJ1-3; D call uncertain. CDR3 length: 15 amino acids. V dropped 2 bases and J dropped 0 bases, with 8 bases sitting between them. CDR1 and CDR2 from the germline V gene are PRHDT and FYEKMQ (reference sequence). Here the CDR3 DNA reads TGTGCCAGCAGCTTATACAGAAACTCTGGAAACACCATATATTTT. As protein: CASSLYRNSGNTIYF.

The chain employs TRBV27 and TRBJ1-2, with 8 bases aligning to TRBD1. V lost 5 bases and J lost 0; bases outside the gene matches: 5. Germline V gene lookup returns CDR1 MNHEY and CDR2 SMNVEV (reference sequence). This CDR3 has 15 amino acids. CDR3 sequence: CASSRTGGSNYGYTF. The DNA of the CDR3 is TGTGCCAGCAGTCGCACAGGGGGATCTAACTATGGCTACACCTTC.